This entry lists 27 T cell receptor beta chains sequenced from one sample in a study of shared clonotypes between healthy human individuals. Assay: immunoSEQ multiplex PCR; the TCRdb copy retains only in-frame clones and omits some. The sample shows some 2.4 million clones, 93% of them seen only once. Sequenced sample: naive CD4+ T cells from PBMCs. The subset is: CD45RA+ positively selected. Receptor source: a man younger than 35 in good health. Some clones in this sample may be carry-over from other donors' samples.

In this sample, this clone turned up once. The V gene is TRBV9, the J gene TRBJ2-1; D is uncertain. The CDR3 length is 13 residues. Trimming removed 4 bases from V and 4 bases from J, with 9 bases in between. CDR1 is SGDLS and CDR2 is YYNGEE in the germline V gene. The CDR3 DNA follows: TGTGCCAGCAGCCCCGCCGGGTACAATGAGCAGTTCTTC. Translation gives CASSPAGYNEQFF.

A word on this clone: A junction end diverges from the germline sequence, so it may reflect a read error. The V gene is TRBV27, the J gene TRBJ2-7; TRBD1 aligns across 9 bases. The CDR3 is made up of 14 amino acids. The V gene's germline CDR1 is MNHEY and CDR2 SMNVEV (reference sequence). The CDR3 reads CAGSLGQGPYEQYF. The CDR3 coding sequence is TGTGCCGGCAGTCTCGGACAGGGGCCCTACGAGCAGTACTTC.

Worth noting for this clone: The same CDR3 arises from other DNA sequences in this sample as well. The rearrangement links TRBV5-1 to TRBJ2-2; 8 positions agree with TRBD2. The ends lost 1 base at V and 4 bases at J; junction bases unmatched: 3. The CDR3 runs 15 residues. Germline V gene sequence: CDR1 SGHRS, CDR2 YFSETQ. The CDR3: CASSLLAGGTGELFF. CDR3 coding DNA: TGCGCCAGCAGCTTGCTAGCGGGTGGCACCGGGGAGCTGTTTTTT. The whole variable domain, remainder taken from reference TRBV5-1 and TRBJ2-2, is KAGVTQTPRYLIKTRGQQVTLSCSPISGHRSVSWYQQTPGQGLQFLFEYFSETQRNKGNFPGRFSGRQFSNSRSEMNVSTLELGDSALYLCASSLLAGGTGELFFGEGSRLTVL.

The chain uses TRBV2 and TRBJ1-1; 7 nucleotides match TRBD1. V trimming: 8 bases; J trimming: 6 bases; junction bases outside the gene matches: 9. This CDR3 contains 13 residues. The germline gives CDR1 SNHLY, CDR2 FYNNEI. The CDR3 is CASLSGGAAEAFF. The CDR3 DNA is TGTGCCAGCCTTTCAGGGGGGGCGGCTGAAGCTTTCTTT.

V gene TRBV7-2 combines with J gene TRBJ2-1; 7 nucleotides align to TRBD2. Germline assignment: CDR1 SGHTA and CDR2 FQGNSA. The CDR3 covers 17 residues. V lost 5 bases, J lost 0 bases, and 10 bases stayed unmatched. The CDR3 sequence is CASSRRSSGYSYNEQFF. For the CDR3, the DNA is TGTGCCAGCAGCCGCAGGTCTAGCGGATACTCCTACAATGAGCAGTTCTTC.

Comment on this clone: This specimen includes other DNA sequences encoding the same CDR3. The chain is built from TRBV14 and TRBJ2-7; D remains ambiguous. The germline V and J ends were trimmed by 1 base and 2 bases, with 6 bases remaining between them. This CDR3 has 13 residues. Germline loops: CDR1 SGHDN, CDR2 FVKESK. The CDR3 loop is CASSQGTAYEQYF. In DNA, the CDR3 is TGTGCCAGCAGCCAAGGAACAGCCTACGAGCAGTACTTC. The entire variable domain, with the rest obtained from reference TRBV14 and TRBJ2-7, is as follows: EAGVTQFPSHSVIEKGQTVTLRCDPISGHDNLYWYRRVMGKEIKFLLHFVKESKQDESGMPNNRFLAERTGGTYSTLKVQPAELEDSGVYFCASSQGTAYEQYFGPGTRLTVT.

V usage is TRBV5-1 and J usage is TRBJ2-2; D is unclear. V lost 3 bases, J lost 4 bases, and 10 bases lay in between. Per germline, CDR1 SGHRS and CDR2 YFSETQ. This CDR3 is built from 14 residues. CDR3 coding DNA: TGCGCCAGCAGCTCCGACACGACCACCGGGGAGCTGTTTTTT. It is translated as CASSSDTTTGELFF.

CDR3 protein: CASSLDRAGGNTIYF. As DNA, the CDR3 is TGCGCCAGCAGCCTAGACAGGGCAGGGGGAAACACCATATATTTT. The genes are TRBV4-1 and TRBJ1-3; 7 bases agree with TRBD1. Per germline, CDR1 MGHRA and CDR2 YSYEKL. CDR3 length: 15 residues. V shed 4 bases, J shed 4 bases, and the junction held 7 bases outside the gene matches.

A note on this clone: This sequence may be a read error, since a much larger clone differs from it by one base. The chain has TRBV7-2 and TRBJ2-7, with 11 bases aligning to TRBD1. CDR1 SGHTA and CDR2 FQGNSA come from the germline V gene. Germline trimming cut 3 bases from V and 3 bases from J; bases unmatched to any gene: 1. The CDR3 has 14 residues. The CDR3 spells CASSFGTGGYEQYF. CDR3 nucleotides: TGTGCCAGCAGCTTCGGGACAGGGGGCTACGAGCAGTACTTC.

The CDR3 DNA reads as TGTGCCAGCAGCGATGCCCACCGGGGTGGCTACACCTTC. It specifies CASSDAHRGGYTF. The chain uses TRBV5-4 and TRBJ1-2; no firm D call. The CDR3 runs 13 residues. The germline CDR1 and CDR2 sequences are SGHNT and YYREEE (reference sequence). The V end lost 4 bases, the J end lost 7 bases, and 14 bases lay between the germline ends.

The count of this clone is one. The genes are TRBV5-4 and TRBJ1-5, with D unclear. V lost 4 bases, J lost 5 bases, and 16 bases lay in between. The CDR3 is 15 residues long. CDR1 and CDR2 (germline): SGHNT, YYREEE (reference sequence). In nucleotides, the CDR3 is TGTGCCAGCAGCCAACTACCAGGTAACGATCAGCCCCAGCATTTT. This gives the protein CASSQLPGNDQPQHF.

CDR3 bases: TGTGCCAGCAGCTTGGGGACGGCGCCCGGGGCTTTCTTT. Protein product: CASSLGTAPGAFF. The chain couples TRBV5-6 to TRBJ1-1; D remains unclear. CDR1 is SGHDT and CDR2 is YYEEEE in the germline V gene. The V end was cut by 0 bases, the J end by 11 bases, with 14 bases between. CDR3 size: 13 residues.

With regard to this clone: Other nucleotide sequences from this sample produce the same CDR3. The gene calls are TRBV5-1 and TRBJ1-1; TRBD1 agrees at 11 bases. The CDR3 has 14 amino acids. The germline V gene encodes CDR1 SGHRS and CDR2 YFSETQ. With 3 bases clipped from V and 4 bases from J, the junction kept 2 bases outside the gene matches. CDR3 residues: CASSSGQGVTEAFF. The CDR3 DNA reads TGCGCCAGCAGCTCGGGACAGGGGGTCACTGAAGCTTTCTTT.

The rearrangement joins TRBV7-2 to TRBJ2-7; perhaps TRBD2 as D (6 bases). Trimming took off 5 bases at V and 2 bases at J, with 13 bases between the two ends. The CDR3 is made up of 14 amino acids. The germline V gene encodes CDR1 SGHTA and CDR2 FQGNSA. Here the CDR3 reads CASSPTPGAYEQYF. CDR3 DNA: TGTGCCAGCAGCCCTACCCCGGGGGCCTACGAGCAGTACTTC.

The chain combines TRBV6-1 with TRBJ1-1; D is uncertain. There are 15 residues in the CDR3. V was shortened by 3 bases and J by 0 bases, with 11 bases between the two germline ends. CDR1 and CDR2 from the germline V gene are MNHNS and SASEGT. Here the CDR3 reads CASSDHEGLNTEAFF. The CDR3 DNA is TGTGCCAGCAGTGATCATGAAGGACTGAACACTGAAGCTTTCTTT.

The rearrangement uses TRBV4-1 and TRBJ1-3; 10 nucleotides match TRBD1. CDR3 length: 13 residues. Germline CDR1 is MGHRA and CDR2 is YSYEKL. Trimming removed 8 bases from V and 6 bases from J; junction bases left unmatched: 4. CDR3 region: CASGGTGANTIYF. DNA for the CDR3: TGCGCCAGCGGAGGGACAGGGGCAAACACCATATATTTT.

The rearrangement joins TRBV6-1 to TRBJ2-3, with a tentative D call TRBD2 (6 bases). Germline V lookup: CDR1 MNHNS, CDR2 SASEGT. There are 14 residues in the CDR3. Trimming shortened V by 3 bases and J by 4 bases, and 11 bases separated the two germline ends. This CDR3 is CASSEVRRADTQYF. The CDR3 DNA reads TGTGCCAGCAGTGAGGTGCGGAGGGCAGATACGCAGTATTTT.

Note on this clone: One end of the junction varies from germline; a read error may be responsible. Other DNA sequences within the sample encode an identical CDR3. The gene calls are TRBV7-9 and TRBJ2-7; D may be TRBD1 (6 bases). CDR3 length: 17 amino acids. CDR1 is SEHNR, CDR2 FQNEAQ, per germline (reference sequence). CDR3 loop: CASSPRATGTKTYEQYF. The CDR3 DNA follows: TGTGCCAGCAGCCCGCGAGCTACCGGGACAAAAACCTACGAGCAGTATTTC.

The CDR3 is CASSLSGLAGGVDTQYF. As DNA, the CDR3 is TGTGCCAGCAGCTTATCGGGACTAGCGGGAGGGGTAGATACGCAGTATTTT. This chain connects TRBV7-6 to TRBJ2-3, with 16 nucleotides matching TRBD2. V was pared by 2 bases and J by 5 bases, with 4 bases of the junction left unmatched. CDR1 and CDR2 (germline): SGHVS, FNYEAQ. The CDR3 runs 17 residues.

The V gene is TRBV29-1, the J gene TRBJ1-4, with D possibly being TRBD1 (5 bases). V dropped 7 bases and J dropped 6 bases, with 21 bases sitting between them. CDR1 and CDR2 from the germline V gene are SQVTM and ANQGSEA. The CDR3 covers 15 residues. The CDR3 DNA reads as TGCAGCGCCCAACATTCGGCGGGGGGGGATGAAAAACTGTTTTTT. Encoded protein: CSAQHSAGGDEKLFF.

The chain is built from TRBV7-2 and TRBJ1-1; D unresolved. This CDR3 spans 14 amino acids. Germline CDR1 and CDR2: SGHTA and FQGNSA. Trimming removed 5 bases at V and 1 base at J, with 11 bases between. The chain's CDR3 is CASSHNSANTEAFF. The CDR3, as DNA: TGTGCCAGCAGCCACAACAGTGCGAACACTGAAGCTTTCTTT. Full variable domain (rest looked up from reference TRBV7-2 and TRBJ1-1): GAGVSQSPSNKVTEKGKDVELRCDPISGHTALYWYRQSLGQGLEFLIYFQGNSAPDKSGLPSDRFSAERTGGSVSTLTIQRTQQEDSAVYLCASSHNSANTEAFFGQGTRLTVV.

The CDR3 is CASNGDLSGNTIYF. DNA of the CDR3: TGTGCCAGCAACGGTGACCTCTCTGGAAACACCATATATTTT. This sequence joins TRBV6-6 and TRBJ1-3; D ambiguous. Trimming removed 7 bases from V and 0 bases from J, with 10 bases in between. The CDR3 spans 14 residues. Germline CDR1 is MNHNY and CDR2 is SVGAGI (reference sequence).

The rearrangement joins TRBV6-5 to TRBJ2-2; D unresolved. The germline V gene has CDR1 MNHEY and CDR2 SVGAGI. This CDR3 is built from 13 residues. V shed 3 bases and J shed 7 bases, with 9 bases lying between them. CDR3 loop: CASSYRRVGELFF. DNA for the CDR3: TGTGCCAGCAGTTATAGGCGTGTCGGGGAGCTGTTTTTT.

This chain joins TRBV11-3 and TRBJ2-1, with 8 positions matching TRBD2. Trimming took 0 bases from V and 3 from J; bases not matched to a gene: 13. The CDR3 spans 19 residues. CDR1 is SGHNT, CDR2 YENEEA, per germline. The DNA for the CDR3 is TGTGCCAGCAGCTTAGACTACGGGGCTAGCGGGCTCCTCTACAATGAGCAGTTCTTC. Translated, it gives CASSLDYGASGLLYNEQFF.

The CDR3 sequence is CASSLELSGTFYGEQYF. The CDR3 DNA reads as TGCGCCAGCAGCTTGGAACTTAGCGGGACGTTCTATGGCGAGCAGTACTTC. The chain joins TRBV5-1 to TRBJ2-7; 8 bases fit TRBD2. CDR3 length: 17 residues. J gave up 6 bases and V 0 bases, and 14 bases lay outside the gene matches. CDR1 and CDR2 (germline): SGHRS, YFSETQ.

The chain couples TRBV6-6 to TRBJ1-4; possibly TRBD1 for D (5 bases). CDR3 size: 14 residues. Germline V lookup: CDR1 MNHNY, CDR2 SVGAGI (reference sequence). The V end was cut by 5 bases, the J end by 6 bases, with 13 bases between. The CDR3 DNA reads as TGTGCCAGCAGTCGACGGGACTCACATGAAAAACTGTTTTTT. Protein sequence: CASSRRDSHEKLFF.

This chain uses TRBV6-1 with TRBJ1-1; 9 nucleotides match TRBD1. There are 15 residues in the CDR3. Per germline, CDR1 MNHNS and CDR2 SASEGT. J lost 0 bases, V lost 6 bases, and 5 bases had no gene match. The CDR3 nucleotides are TGTGCCAGCAGGAGGGACAGGGCCGTGAACACTGAAGCTTTCTTT. Residues: CASRRDRAVNTEAFF.